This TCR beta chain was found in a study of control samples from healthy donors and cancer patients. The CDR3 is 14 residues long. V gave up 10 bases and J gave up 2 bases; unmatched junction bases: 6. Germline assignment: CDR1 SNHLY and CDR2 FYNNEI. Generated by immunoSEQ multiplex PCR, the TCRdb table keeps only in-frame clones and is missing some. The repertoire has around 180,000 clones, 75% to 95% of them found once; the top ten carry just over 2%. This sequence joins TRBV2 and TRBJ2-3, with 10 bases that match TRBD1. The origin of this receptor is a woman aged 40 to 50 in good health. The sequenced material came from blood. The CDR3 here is CATRDRGFTDTQYF. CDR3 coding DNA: TGTGCCACCAGGGACAGGGGATTCACAGATACGCAGTATTTT.